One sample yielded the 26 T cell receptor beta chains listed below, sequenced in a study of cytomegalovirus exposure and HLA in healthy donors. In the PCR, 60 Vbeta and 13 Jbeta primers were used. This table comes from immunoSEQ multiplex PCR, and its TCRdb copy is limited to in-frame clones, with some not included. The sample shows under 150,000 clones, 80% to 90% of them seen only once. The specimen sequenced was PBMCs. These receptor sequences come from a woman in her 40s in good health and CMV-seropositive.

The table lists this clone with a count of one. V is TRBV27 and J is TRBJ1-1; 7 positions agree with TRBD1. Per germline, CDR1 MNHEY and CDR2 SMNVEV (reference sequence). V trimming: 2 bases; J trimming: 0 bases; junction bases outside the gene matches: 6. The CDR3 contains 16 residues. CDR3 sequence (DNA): TGTGCCAGCAGTTTACTCGGGACAGTCATGAACACTGAAGCTTTCTTT. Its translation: CASSLLGTVMNTEAFF.

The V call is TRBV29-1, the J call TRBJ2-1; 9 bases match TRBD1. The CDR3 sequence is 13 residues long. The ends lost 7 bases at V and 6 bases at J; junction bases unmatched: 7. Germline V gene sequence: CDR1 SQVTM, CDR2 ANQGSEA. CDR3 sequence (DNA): TGCAGCGCCAAGGACAGGGGTGGCAATGAGCAGTTCTTC. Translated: CSAKDRGGNEQFF.

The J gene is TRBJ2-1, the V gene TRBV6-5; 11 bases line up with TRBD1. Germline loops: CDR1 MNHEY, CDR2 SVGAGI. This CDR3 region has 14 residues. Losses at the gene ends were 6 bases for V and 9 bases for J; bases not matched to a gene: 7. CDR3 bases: TGTGCCAGCAGGGGACAGGGGGTTCCTGGTGAGCAGTTCTTC. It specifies CASRGQGVPGEQFF.

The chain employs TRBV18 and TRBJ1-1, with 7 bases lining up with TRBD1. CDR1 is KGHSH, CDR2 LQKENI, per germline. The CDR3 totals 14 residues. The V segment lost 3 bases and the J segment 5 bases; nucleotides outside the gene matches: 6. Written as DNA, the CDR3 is TGTGCCAGCTCACCTGCCCCAGGGGGGACTGAAGCTTTCTTT. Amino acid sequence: CASSPAPGGTEAFF.

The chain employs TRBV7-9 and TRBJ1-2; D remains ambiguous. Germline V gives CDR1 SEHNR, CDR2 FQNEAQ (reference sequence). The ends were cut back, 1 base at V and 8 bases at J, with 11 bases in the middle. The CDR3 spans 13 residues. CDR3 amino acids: CASSLDLLEGYTF. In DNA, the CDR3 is TGTGCCAGCAGCTTAGACCTATTGGAGGGCTACACCTTC.

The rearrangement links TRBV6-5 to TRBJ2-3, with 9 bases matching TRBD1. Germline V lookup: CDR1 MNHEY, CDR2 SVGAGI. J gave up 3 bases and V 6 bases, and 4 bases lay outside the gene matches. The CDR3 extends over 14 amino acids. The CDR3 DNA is TGTGCCAGCAGCTGGGACAGGGATACAGATACGCAGTATTTT. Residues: CASSWDRDTDTQYF.

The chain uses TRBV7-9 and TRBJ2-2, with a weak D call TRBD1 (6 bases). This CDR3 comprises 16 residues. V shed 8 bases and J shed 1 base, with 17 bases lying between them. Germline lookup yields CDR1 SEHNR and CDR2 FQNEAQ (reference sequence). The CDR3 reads CASPFLRGQNTGELFF. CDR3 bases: TGTGCCAGCCCGTTTCTCAGGGGCCAGAACACCGGGGAGCTGTTTTTT.

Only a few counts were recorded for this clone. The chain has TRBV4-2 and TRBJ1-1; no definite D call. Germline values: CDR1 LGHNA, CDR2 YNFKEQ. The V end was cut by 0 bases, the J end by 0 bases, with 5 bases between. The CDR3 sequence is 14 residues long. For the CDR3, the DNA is TGTGCCAGCAGCCAAGATCCGGTGAACACTGAAGCTTTCTTT. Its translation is CASSQDPVNTEAFF.

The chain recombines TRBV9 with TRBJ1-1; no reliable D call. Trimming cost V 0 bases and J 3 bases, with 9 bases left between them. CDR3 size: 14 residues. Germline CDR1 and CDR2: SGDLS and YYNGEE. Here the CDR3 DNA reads TGTGCCAGCAGCGTAGCTGAGAGGGACACTGAAGCTTTCTTT. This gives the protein CASSVAERDTEAFF.

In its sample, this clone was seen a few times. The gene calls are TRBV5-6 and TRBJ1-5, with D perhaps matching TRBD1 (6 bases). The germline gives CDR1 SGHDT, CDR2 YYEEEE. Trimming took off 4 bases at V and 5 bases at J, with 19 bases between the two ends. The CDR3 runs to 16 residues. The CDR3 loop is CASSRRWGPKDQPQHF. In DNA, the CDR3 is TGTGCCAGCAGCCGACGTTGGGGGCCCAAGGATCAGCCCCAGCATTTT.

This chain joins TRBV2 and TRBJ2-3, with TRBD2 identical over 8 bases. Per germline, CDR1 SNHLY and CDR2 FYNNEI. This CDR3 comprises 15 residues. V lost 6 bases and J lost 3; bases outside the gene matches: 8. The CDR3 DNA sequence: TGTGCCAGCAGCCTAACCGGGACTAGTACAGATACGCAGTATTTT. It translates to CASSLTGTSTDTQYF.

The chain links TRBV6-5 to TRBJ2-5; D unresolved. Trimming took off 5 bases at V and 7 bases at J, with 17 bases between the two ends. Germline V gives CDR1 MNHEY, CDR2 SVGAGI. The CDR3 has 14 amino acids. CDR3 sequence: CASSEFHPIRTQYF. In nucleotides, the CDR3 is TGTGCCAGCAGTGAGTTCCACCCTATTAGGACCCAGTACTTC.

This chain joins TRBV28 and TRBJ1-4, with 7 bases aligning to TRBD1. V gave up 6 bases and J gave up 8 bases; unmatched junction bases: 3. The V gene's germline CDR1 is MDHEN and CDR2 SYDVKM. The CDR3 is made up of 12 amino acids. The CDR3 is CASRTGREKLFF. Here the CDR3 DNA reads TGTGCCAGCAGGACAGGGAGGGAAAAACTGTTTTTT.

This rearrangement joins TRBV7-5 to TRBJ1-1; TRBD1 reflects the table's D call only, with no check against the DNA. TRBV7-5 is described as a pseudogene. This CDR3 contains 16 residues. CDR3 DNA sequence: TGTGCCAGAAGCTTAGCCGTGGGGGCCCTGAACACTGAAGCTTTCTTT. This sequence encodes CARSLAVGALNTEAFF.

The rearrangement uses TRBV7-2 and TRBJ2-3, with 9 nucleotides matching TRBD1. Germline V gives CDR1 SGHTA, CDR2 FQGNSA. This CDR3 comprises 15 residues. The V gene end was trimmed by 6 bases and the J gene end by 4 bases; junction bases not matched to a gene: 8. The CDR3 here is CASRRDREFADTQYF. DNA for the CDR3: TGTGCCAGCAGGAGGGACAGGGAATTCGCAGATACGCAGTATTTT.

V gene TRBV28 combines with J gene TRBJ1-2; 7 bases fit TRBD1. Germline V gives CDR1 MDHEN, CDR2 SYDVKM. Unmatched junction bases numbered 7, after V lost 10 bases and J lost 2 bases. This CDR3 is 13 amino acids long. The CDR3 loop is CATYPTGNYGYTF. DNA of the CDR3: TGTGCCACCTACCCGACAGGGAACTATGGCTACACCTTC.

CDR3 sequence reads: CASSLGIVRAGELFF. In DNA form, the CDR3 reads TGTGCCAGCAGCTTAGGGATAGTGAGGGCCGGGGAGCTGTTTTTT. The V call is TRBV11-2, the J call TRBJ2-2, with D possibly being TRBD2 (5 bases). This CDR3 is built from 15 residues. The germline CDR1 and CDR2 sequences are SGHAT and FQNNGV. Trimming left V 1 base short and J 6 bases short, with 12 bases between.

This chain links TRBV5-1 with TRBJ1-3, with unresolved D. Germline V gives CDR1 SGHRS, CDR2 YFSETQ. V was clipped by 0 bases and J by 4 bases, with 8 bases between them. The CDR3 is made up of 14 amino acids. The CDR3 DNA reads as TGCGCCAGCAGCTTGGCGGGGTACGGAAACACCATATATTTT. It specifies CASSLAGYGNTIYF.

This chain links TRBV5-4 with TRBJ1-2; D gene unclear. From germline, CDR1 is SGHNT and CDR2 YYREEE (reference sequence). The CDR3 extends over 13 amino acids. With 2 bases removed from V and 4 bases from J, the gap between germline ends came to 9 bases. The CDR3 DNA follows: TGTGCCAGCAGCTTCGTGGCGGGCTATGGCTACACCTTC. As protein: CASSFVAGYGYTF.

The CDR3 loop is CASSIAGGSYEQYF. CDR3 nucleotides: TGTGCCAGCAGTATAGCGGGGGGCTCCTACGAGCAGTACTTC. This chain joins TRBV28 and TRBJ2-7; 10 nucleotides line up with TRBD2. The V gene's germline CDR1 is MDHEN and CDR2 SYDVKM. Trimming at V came to 5 bases and at J to 0 bases, leaving 1 base not matched to a gene. The CDR3 is made up of 14 amino acids.

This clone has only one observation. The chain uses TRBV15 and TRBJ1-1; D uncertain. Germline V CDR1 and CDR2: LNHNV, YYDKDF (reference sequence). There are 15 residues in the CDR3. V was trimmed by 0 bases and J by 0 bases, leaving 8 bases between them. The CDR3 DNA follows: TGTGCCACCAGCAGAGATCCCGTCGTGAACACTGAAGCTTTCTTT. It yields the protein CATSRDPVVNTEAFF.

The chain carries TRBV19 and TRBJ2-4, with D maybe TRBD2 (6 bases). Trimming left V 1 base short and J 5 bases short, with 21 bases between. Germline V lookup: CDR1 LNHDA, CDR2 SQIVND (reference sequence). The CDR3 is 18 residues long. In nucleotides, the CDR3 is TGTGCCAGTAGTATAGGACAAGTGCTGGGCGGGGTCCAAAACATTCAGTACTTC. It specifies CASSIGQVLGGVQNIQYF.

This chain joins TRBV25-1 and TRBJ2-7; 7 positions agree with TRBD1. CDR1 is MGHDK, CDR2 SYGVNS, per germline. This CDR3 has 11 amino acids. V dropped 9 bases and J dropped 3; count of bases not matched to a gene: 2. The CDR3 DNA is TGTGCCAGTCGGGACAGCTACGAGCAGTACTTC. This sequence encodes CASRDSYEQYF.

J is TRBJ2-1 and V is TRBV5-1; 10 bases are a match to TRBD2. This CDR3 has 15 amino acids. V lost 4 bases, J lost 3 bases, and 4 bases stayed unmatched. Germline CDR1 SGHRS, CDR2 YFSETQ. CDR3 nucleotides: TGCGCCAGCAGCAGGAGCGGGGGGGACTACAATGAGCAGTTCTTC. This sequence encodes CASSRSGGDYNEQFF.

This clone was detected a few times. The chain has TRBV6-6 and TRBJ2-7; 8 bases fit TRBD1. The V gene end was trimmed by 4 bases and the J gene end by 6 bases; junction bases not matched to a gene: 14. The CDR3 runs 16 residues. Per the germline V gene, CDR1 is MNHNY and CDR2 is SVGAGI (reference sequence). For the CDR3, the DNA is TGTGCCAGCAGTTCCCTAGGACAGGGCCTCCCTCCCGAGCAGTACTTC. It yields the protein CASSSLGQGLPPEQYF.

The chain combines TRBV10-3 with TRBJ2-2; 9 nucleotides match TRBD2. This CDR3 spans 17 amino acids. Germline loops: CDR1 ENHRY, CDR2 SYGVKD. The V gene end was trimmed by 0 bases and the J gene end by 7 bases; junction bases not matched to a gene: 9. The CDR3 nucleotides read TGTGCCATCAGTGAGTCGTCGCGGGGGGGCCTCGGCGGGGAGCTGTTTTTT. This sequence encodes CAISESSRGGLGGELFF.